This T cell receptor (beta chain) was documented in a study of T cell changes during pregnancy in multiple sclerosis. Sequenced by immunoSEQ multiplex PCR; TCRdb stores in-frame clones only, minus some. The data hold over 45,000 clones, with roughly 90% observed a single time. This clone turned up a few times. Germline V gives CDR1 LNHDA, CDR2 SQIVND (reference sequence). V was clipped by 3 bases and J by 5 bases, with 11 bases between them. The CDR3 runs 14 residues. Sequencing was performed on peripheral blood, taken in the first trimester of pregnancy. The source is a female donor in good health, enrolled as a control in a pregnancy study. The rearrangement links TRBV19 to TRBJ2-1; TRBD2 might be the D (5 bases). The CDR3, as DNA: TGTGCCAGTAGTATCTCGTGGGAGAACAATGAGCAGTTCTTC. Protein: CASSISWENNEQFF. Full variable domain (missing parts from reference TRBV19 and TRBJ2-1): DGGITQSPKYLFRKEGQNVTLSCEQNLNHDAMYWYRQDPGQGLRLIYYSQIVNDFQKGDIAEGYSVSREKKESFPLTVTSAQKNPTAFYLCASSISWENNEQFFGPGTRLTVL.